The sequence of this T cell receptor (beta chain) was determined in a study of blood T cells in healthy people across ages. This clonotype was seen a few times. It was with a sample-barcoded 5' primer and a J-beta primer mix that a second PCR of roughly 6 to 11 cycles was run. TCRdb fed the 5' RACE reads into MiXCR, producing one record per CDR3 protein. The sample holds 550,000 to 600,000 distinct CDR3 sequences, 40% to 50% seen once. Sequenced input: blood. The TCR originated in an older man in good health.

The chain's CDR3 is CASSLVQGRTDTQYF. The CDR3 DNA reads as TGTGCCAGCAGCTTAGTGCAGGGGAGAACAGATACGCAGTATTTT. The V and J genes are TRBV7-2 and TRBJ2-3, with D possibly matching TRBD1 (6 bases). The CDR3 has 15 amino acids. Germline V gene data show CDR1 as SGHTA and CDR2 as FQGNSA. V was clipped by 1 base and J by 3 bases, with 11 bases between them.